The entry that follows covers one T cell receptor (beta chain) sequence. Antigen: not known. The data derive from a study of T cell responses to AZD1222 COVID-19 vaccine. Here immunoSEQ multiplex PCR was the method, and the copy in TCRdb shows in-frame clones only, minus some. This sample has some 96,000 clones, with about nine tenths found just once. Whole-study results and caveats: Clonal diversity was possibly underestimated, and white British individuals and females predominated among donors.

The sample consisted of peripheral blood, taken on day 0 of AZD1222 vaccination. The TCR originated in an adult in good health.

The CDR3 loop is CASSVSEGISGSSYNEQFF. CDR3 sequence (DNA): TGTGCCAGCAGCGTAAGTGAGGGCATTAGCGGGAGTTCCTACAATGAGCAGTTCTTC. The V call is TRBV7-6, the J call TRBJ2-1; 9 bases fit TRBD2. This CDR3 is built from 19 residues. Germline CDR1 SGHVS, CDR2 FNYEAQ. V lost 5 bases, J lost 1 base, and 15 bases stayed unmatched.